The clone carrying this TCR beta chain was recorded a few times. Antigen specificity is unknown. This sample stems from a study of T-cell memory formation after mild COVID-19. Study-wide context: TCR clusters were mostly confined to one donor each. Study findings and constraints: Contracting clones from day 15 to 85 had balanced CD4/CD8; later expanders favoured CD4+. Pre-infection memory held some responding clones, suggesting pre-existing cross-reactive T cells responded. The SARS-CoV-2 specificity of second-wave clones reaching peak at day 37 remained unverified.

With 4 bases removed from V and 0 bases from J, the gap between germline ends came to 5 bases. This CDR3 spans 13 amino acids. TCRdb re-analysed the 5' RACE reads in MiXCR, keeping a single row per CDR3 protein. The repertoire holds more than 80,000 distinct CDR3 sequences, 15% to 20% seen once, with less than 35% in the top ten. This receptor was obtained from an adult woman who had mild COVID-19 (a few samples of this study predate the infection). Cell type and time point are not known. The J gene is TRBJ2-3, the V gene TRBV12-3 or TRBV12-4; no definite D call. Sequencing was carried out using PBMCs or a T cell subset sorted from them (not recorded which). The DNA of the CDR3 is TGTGCCAGCAGTTGGGGAAGCACAGATACGCAGTATTTT. It specifies CASSWGSTDTQYF.